One sample yielded the 6 T cell receptor beta chains listed below, sequenced in a study of shared T cell receptors in the human thymus. Only in-frame clones appear in the TCRdb table, and some are missing; sequencing was by immunoSEQ multiplex PCR. The sample consists of roughly 550,000 clones, around 82% of them appearing once. This sample was shared with a second study, whose subject was human thymus T cells.

What was sequenced was thymocytes. Receptors originate from a boy under two years old with a congenital heart defect.

In its sample, this clone was seen a few times. The chain has TRBV15 and TRBJ1-2; 7 bases map to TRBD1. The germline CDR1 and CDR2 sequences are LNHNV and YYDKDF (reference sequence). The CDR3 has 14 amino acids. The ends lost 3 bases at V and 7 bases at J; junction bases unmatched: 8. DNA for the CDR3: TGTGCCACCAGCAGCCGCAGACAGGGTTGTGGCTACACCTTC. It codes for CATSSRRQGCGYTF. The full variable domain, with the rest looked up from reference TRBV15 and TRBJ1-2, is DAMVIQNPRYQVTQFGKPVTLSCSQTLNHNVMYWYQQKSSQAPKLLFHYYDKDFNNEADTPDNFQSRRPNTSFCFLDIRSPGLGDTAMYLCATSSRRQGCGYTFGSGTRLTVV.

The V gene is TRBV9, the J gene TRBJ2-7, with 8 bases identical to TRBD2. The CDR3 spans 15 residues. V shed 4 bases and J 0 bases; nucleotides not matched to a gene: 6. Looked up from germline, CDR1 is SGDLS and CDR2 is YYNGEE. This chain's CDR3 is CASSPSGRPSYEQYF. In nucleotides, the CDR3 is TGTGCCAGCAGCCCAAGCGGGAGACCCTCCTACGAGCAGTACTTC.

V gene TRBV5-1 combines with J gene TRBJ2-1, with TRBD2 matching 13 bases. V was pared by 4 bases and J by 7 bases, with 8 bases of the junction left unmatched. The germline V gene encodes CDR1 SGHRS and CDR2 YFSETQ. The CDR3 has 16 amino acids. DNA of the CDR3: TGCGCCAGCAGCCACGGACTGACTAGCGGGAGGAATGAGCAGTTCTTC. It is translated as CASSHGLTSGRNEQFF.

This clone showed up just a few times. The rearrangement links TRBV19 to TRBJ2-3; TRBD1 aligns across 11 bases. V was clipped by 5 bases and J by 4 bases; unmatched bases: 8. The CDR3 runs 16 residues. The germline gives CDR1 LNHDA, CDR2 SQIVND (reference sequence). CDR3 sequence: CASSLRTGGWADTQYF. The CDR3, as DNA: TGTGCCAGTAGTCTTAGGACAGGGGGCTGGGCAGATACGCAGTATTTT.

This rearrangement joins TRBV4-3 to TRBJ2-3, with 10 bases matching TRBD2. Per the germline V gene, CDR1 is LGHNA and CDR2 is YSLEER. Losses at the gene ends were 3 bases for V and 4 bases for J; bases not matched to a gene: 10. CDR3 length: 17 residues. As DNA, the CDR3 is TGCGCCAGCAGCCAGGGGGTCCTAGCGGGAGCTCCAGATACGCAGTATTTT. Residues: CASSQGVLAGAPDTQYF.

The chain has TRBV5-1 and TRBJ2-7; a possible D gene is TRBD2 (5 bases). CDR1 is SGHRS and CDR2 is YFSETQ in the germline V gene. The ends were cut back, 7 bases at V and 2 bases at J, with 13 bases in the middle. The CDR3 runs to 13 residues. The CDR3 loop reads CASRGQATYEQYF. CDR3 coding DNA: TGCGCCAGCCGGGGTCAGGCGACCTACGAGCAGTACTTC.